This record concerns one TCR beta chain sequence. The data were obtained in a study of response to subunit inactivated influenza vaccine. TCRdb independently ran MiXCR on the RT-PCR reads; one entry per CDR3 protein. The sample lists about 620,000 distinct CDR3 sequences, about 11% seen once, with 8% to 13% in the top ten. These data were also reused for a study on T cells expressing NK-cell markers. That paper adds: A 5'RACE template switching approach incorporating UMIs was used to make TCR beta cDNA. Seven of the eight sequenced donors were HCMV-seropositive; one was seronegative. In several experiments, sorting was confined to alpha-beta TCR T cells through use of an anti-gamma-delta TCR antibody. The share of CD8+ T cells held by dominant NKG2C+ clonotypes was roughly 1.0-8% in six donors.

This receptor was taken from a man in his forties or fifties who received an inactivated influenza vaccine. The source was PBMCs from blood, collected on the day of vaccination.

CDR3 protein: CASSQGLAGGGYNEQFF. Written as DNA, the CDR3 is TGTGCCAGCAGCCAAGGTTTAGCGGGGGGCGGCTACAATGAGCAGTTCTTC. The chain uses TRBV4-2 and TRBJ2-1; 10 nucleotides line up with TRBD2. Germline V gene data show CDR1 as LGHNA and CDR2 as YNFKEQ. J lost 3 bases, V lost 1 base, and 6 bases had no gene match. There are 17 residues in the CDR3.